The rows below give T cell receptor beta chains drawn from one sample of a study of cytomegalovirus exposure and HLA in healthy donors. Using immunoSEQ multiplex PCR, the repertoire was profiled, and TCRdb retains in-frame clones only, with some absent. The data show around 150,000 clones, 60% to 80% seen once. The sample taken for sequencing was PBMCs. The receptors stem from a man between 45 and 60 years old in good health and CMV-seropositive. CDR3s include the opening cysteine and the closing phenylalanine or tryptophan. Fields, in order: J gene, V gene, CDR3 protein.

j_gene: TRBJ2-1
v_gene: TRBV6-1
CDR3aa: CASTLDYRYPNEQFF

j_gene: TRBJ2-7
v_gene: TRBV7-2
CDR3aa: CASSPGPVSGNYEQYF

j_gene: TRBJ1-2
v_gene: TRBV29-1
CDR3aa: CSVERGYGYTF

j_gene: TRBJ2-2
v_gene: TRBV9
CDR3aa: CASRQGISTGELFF

j_gene: TRBJ1-2
v_gene: TRBV6-6
CDR3aa: CASSVGDYGYTF

j_gene: TRBJ2-3
v_gene: TRBV5-1
CDR3aa: CASSPGLAGDTQYF

j_gene: TRBJ2-7
v_gene: TRBV11-3
CDR3aa: CASSLSRDRQGPYEQYF

j_gene: TRBJ1-3
v_gene: TRBV4-1
CDR3aa: CASSQDGARGSGNTIYF

j_gene: TRBJ1-5
v_gene: TRBV5-1
CDR3aa: CASSLGGFNQPQHF

j_gene: TRBJ2-3
v_gene: TRBV4-1
CDR3aa: CASSQVWAPDTQYF

j_gene: TRBJ2-5
v_gene: TRBV7-2
CDR3aa: CASSSAETQYF

j_gene: TRBJ1-1
v_gene: TRBV10-3
CDR3aa: CAISGALNTEAFF

j_gene: TRBJ1-4
v_gene: TRBV6-1
CDR3aa: CASSLSPGYGEKLFF

j_gene: TRBJ2-7
v_gene: TRBV11-2
CDR3aa: CASSFHNIYEQYF

j_gene: TRBJ2-6
v_gene: TRBV19
CDR3aa: CASMQRGGSGANVLTF

j_gene: TRBJ1-4
v_gene: TRBV19
CDR3aa: CASSPTGGAVREKLFF

j_gene: TRBJ1-2
v_gene: TRBV28
CDR3aa: CASSEQGLDNYGYTF

j_gene: TRBJ2-3
v_gene: TRBV5-1
CDR3aa: CASSVWTSGGEDTQYF

j_gene: TRBJ2-5
v_gene: TRBV6-1
CDR3aa: CASKAGTGRETQYF

j_gene: TRBJ2-6
v_gene: TRBV28
CDR3aa: CASSLRGTARSGANVLTF